Below, one TCR beta chain is given with its context. What it recognizes is unknown. The data were taken from a study of shared clonotypes between healthy human individuals. Findings and caveats of the study: In this cohort, only blood was sampled, and tissue repertoires likely differ. A handful of donors showed sharing of around 5% of naive CD4 clonotypes.

The CDR3 covers 16 residues. Germline assignment: CDR1 SGHNT and CDR2 YYREEE (reference sequence). Trimming shortened V by 4 bases and J by 0 bases, and 16 bases separated the two germline ends. Participating donors were healthy, HIV-negative adults free of recent acute infections or vaccinations. This table comes from immunoSEQ multiplex PCR, and its TCRdb copy is limited to in-frame clones, with some not included. The top ten clones hold 0.1% to 0.15% of a sample with some 2,100,000 clones, under 97% of them seen once. The TCR originated in a man aged 18-30 years in good health. This sequence joins TRBV5-4 and TRBJ1-1; TRBD1 is a possible D gene (6 bases). The sequencing input was naive CD4+ T cells sorted from blood. Regarding subset: CD45RA+ positively selected. Here the CDR3 DNA reads TGTGCCAGCAGCGATTTAGGGGGAGCTGTGAACACTGAAGCTTTCTTT. As protein: CASSDLGGAVNTEAFF.